One T cell receptor (beta chain) is described in this entry. Here immunoSEQ multiplex PCR was the method, and the copy in TCRdb shows in-frame clones only, minus some. The sample has about 1.5 million clones; 95% to 99% are singletons. This record belongs to a study of shared clonotypes between healthy human individuals. The V gene's germline CDR1 is LGHNT and CDR2 FRNRAP. This CDR3 comprises 16 residues. Losses at the gene ends were 4 bases for V and 0 bases for J; bases not matched to a gene: 4. The clonotype originates from a man aged 25 to 40 in good health. The genes are TRBV12-5 and TRBJ2-2; 8 bases align to TRBD1. The sample comprised naive CD4+ T cells sorted from blood. Regarding subset: CD45RA+ positively selected. CDR3 nucleotide sequence: TGTGCTAGTGGTTCGGGGACAGGACCGAACACCGGGGAGCTGTTTTTT. Translation gives CASGSGTGPNTGELFF.